This TCR beta chain was identified in a study of monozygotic twins with inflammatory bowel disease. The CDR3 is made up of 13 amino acids. As for this clonotype: Antigen unknown.

Template switching was used to attach UMIs, which incorporated a 6-nucleotide sample barcode. TCRdb re-called the 5' RACE reads; one entry per CDR3 protein, DNA not given. This sample's clone table lists some 100,000 distinct CDR3 sequences. Study conclusions and caveats: The sharing of clonotypes with others was lower in IBD patients than in healthy twins, especially with disease activity. Any single strong signal or clonotype tied to IBD lacked support.

Material: blood. The source of this sequence is a human donor with ulcerative colitis or Crohn's disease, or a healthy co-twin of an affected twin (not recorded which). V gene TRBV12-3 or TRBV12-4 combines with J gene TRBJ2-5. CDR3: CASSLAYGETQYF.